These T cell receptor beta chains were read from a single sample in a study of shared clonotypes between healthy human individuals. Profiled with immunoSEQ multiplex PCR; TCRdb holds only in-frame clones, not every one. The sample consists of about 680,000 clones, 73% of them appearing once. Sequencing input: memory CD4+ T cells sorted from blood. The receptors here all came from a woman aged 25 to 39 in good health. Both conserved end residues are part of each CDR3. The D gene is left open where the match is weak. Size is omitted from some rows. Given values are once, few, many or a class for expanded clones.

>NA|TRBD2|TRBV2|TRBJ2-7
TGTGCCGGTGCGGGAGGCTCCTACGAGCAGTACTTC
CAGAGGSYEQYF
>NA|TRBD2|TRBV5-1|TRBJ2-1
TGCGCCAGCAGCGAAGGGACTACCAAGTTCGACAATGAGCAGTTCTTC
CASSEGTTKFDNEQFF
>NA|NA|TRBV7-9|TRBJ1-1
TGTGCCAGCAGCCCGCAGGTAGACACTGAAGCTTTCTTT
CASSPQVDTEAFF
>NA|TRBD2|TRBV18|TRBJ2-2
TGTGCCAGCTCACCCACTAGCGGAGGACCCGGCCGGGAGCTGTTTTTT
CASSPTSGGPGRELFF
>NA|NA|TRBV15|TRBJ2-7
TGTGCCACCAGCAGTCTTGGCTCCTACGAGCAGTACTTC
CATSSLGSYEQYF
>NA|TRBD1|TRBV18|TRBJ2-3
TGTGCCAGCTCACCGGGACAGGGGGATACAGATACGCAGTATTTT
CASSPGQGDTDTQYF
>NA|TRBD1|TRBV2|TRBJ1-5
TGTGCCAGCAGTGGGGACATCCAGGGGGAGCCCCAGCATTTT
CASSGDIQGEPQHF
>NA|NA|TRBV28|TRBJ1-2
TGTGCCAGCAGTTTAGGAGGCTATGGCTACACCTTC
CASSLGGYGYTF
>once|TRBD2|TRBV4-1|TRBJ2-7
TGCGCCAGCAGCCAACCGACTAGCGCTAACTACGAGCAGTACTTC
CASSQPTSANYEQYF
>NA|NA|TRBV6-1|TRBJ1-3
TGTGCCAGCATTCCAGGGTACTCTGGAAACACCATATATTTT
CASIPGYSGNTIYF
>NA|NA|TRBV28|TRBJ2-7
TGTGCCAGCAGTTTTCGGTGGGAGCAGTACTTC
CASSFRWEQYF
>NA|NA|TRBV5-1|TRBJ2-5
TGCGCCAGCAGCTTGGTCGGGCTCCAAGAGACCCAGTACTTC
CASSLVGLQETQYF
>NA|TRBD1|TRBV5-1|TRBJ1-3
TGCGCCAGCAGCCAGGGGGACAGGGGAAGAGGAAACACCATATATTTT
CASSQGDRGRGNTIYF
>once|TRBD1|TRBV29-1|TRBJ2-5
TGCAGCGTCAACCCAGACAGGGCTGGGGCGACCCAGTACTTC
CSVNPDRAGATQYF
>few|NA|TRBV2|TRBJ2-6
TGTGCCAGCAGTCCTTCTGGGGCCAACGTCCTGACTTTC
CASSPSGANVLTF
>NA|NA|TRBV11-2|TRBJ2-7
TGTGCCAGCAGCACCCGACAAACCTCCTACGAGCAGTACTTC
CASSTRQTSYEQYF
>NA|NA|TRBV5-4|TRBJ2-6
TGTGCCAGCAGCTTCTTATCTGGGGCCAACGTCCTGACTTTC
CASSFLSGANVLTF
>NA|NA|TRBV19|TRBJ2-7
TGTGCCAGTAGTAATCAGGGATCGAGCTCCTACGAGCAGTACTTC
CASSNQGSSSYEQYF